This T cell receptor (beta chain) was captured in a study of CD8 T cells in ankylosing spondylitis. Overall study results and limits: Roughly eight highly homologous variants made up a TCR beta motif that seemed to typify ankylosing spondylitis blood.

A few counts support this clonotype. Its antigen is currently unknown. This CDR3 has 14 amino acids. Trimming pared 1 base from V and 0 bases from J, leaving 7 bases between. Quantitative 5'-RACE with molecular barcodes was used to make the TCR beta libraries. TCRdb itself ran the 5' RACE reads through MiXCR, one entry per CDR3 protein. In the table there are about 360,000 distinct CDR3 sequences, approximately 20% of which are singletons. The specimen was blood, either unsorted or a sorted T cell fraction (not recorded which). The TCR originated in a male donor with ankylosing spondylitis or in good health (not recorded which). The gene calls are TRBV12-3 or TRBV12-4 and TRBJ2-7; no reliable D call. CDR3 loop: CASSLGLISYEQYF. CDR3 DNA sequence: TGTGCCAGCAGTTTAGGACTGATCTCCTACGAGCAGTACTTC.